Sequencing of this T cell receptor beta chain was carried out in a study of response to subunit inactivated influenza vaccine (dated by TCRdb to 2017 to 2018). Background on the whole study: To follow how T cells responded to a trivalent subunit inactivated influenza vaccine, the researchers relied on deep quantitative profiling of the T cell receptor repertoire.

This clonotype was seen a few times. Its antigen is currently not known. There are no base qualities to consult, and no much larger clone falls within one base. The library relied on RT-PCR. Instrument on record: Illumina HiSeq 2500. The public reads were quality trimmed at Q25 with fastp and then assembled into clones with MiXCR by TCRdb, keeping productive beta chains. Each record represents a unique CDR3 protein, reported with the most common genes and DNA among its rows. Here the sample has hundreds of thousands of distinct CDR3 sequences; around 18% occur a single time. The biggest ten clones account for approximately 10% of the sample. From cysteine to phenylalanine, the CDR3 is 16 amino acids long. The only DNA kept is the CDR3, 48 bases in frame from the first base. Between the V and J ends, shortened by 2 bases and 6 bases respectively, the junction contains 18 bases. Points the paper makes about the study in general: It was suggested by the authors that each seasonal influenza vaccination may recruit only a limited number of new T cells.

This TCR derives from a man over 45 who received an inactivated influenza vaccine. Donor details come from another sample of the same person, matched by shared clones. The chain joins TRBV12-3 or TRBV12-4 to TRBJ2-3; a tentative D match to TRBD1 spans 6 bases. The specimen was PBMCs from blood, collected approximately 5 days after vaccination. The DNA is TGTGCCAGCAGTTTACTAGCCACAGGGCGAAGCGATACGCAGTATTTT. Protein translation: CASSLLATGRSDTQYF.